The 23 T cell receptor beta chains given below trace back to one sample, sequenced in a study of T-cell memory formation after mild COVID-19. One entry per CDR3 protein results from TCRdb running MiXCR on the 5' RACE reads. The table includes hundreds of thousands of distinct CDR3 sequences, under 20% detected once. The sample consisted of PBMCs or a T cell subset sorted from them (not recorded which). Every receptor here comes from an adult woman who had mild COVID-19 (a few samples of this study predate the infection). Cell type and time point are not known.

The chain couples TRBV7-9 to TRBJ2-3; D may be TRBD1 or TRBD2 (5 bases each). This CDR3 contains 13 residues. The germline gives CDR1 SEHNR, CDR2 FQNEAQ (reference sequence). The CDR3 coding sequence is TGTGCTGGGGAGAGGGGCTACACAGATACGCAGTATTTT. Encoded protein: CAGERGYTDTQYF.

This chain links TRBV20-1 with TRBJ2-7; a weak D match, TRBD1 (6 bases). The CDR3 is 12 amino acids. Per the germline V gene, CDR1 is DFQATT and CDR2 is SNEGSKA (reference sequence). The V and J ends lost 4 bases and 1 base respectively, with 8 bases between them. The CDR3 DNA reads TGCAGTGCTATCAGGGGATCCTACGAGCAGTACTTC. Protein product: CSAIRGSYEQYF.

The sample holds a few counts of this clonotype. The chain joins TRBV5-1 to TRBJ2-3, with D maybe TRBD2 (7 bases). The CDR3 has 16 residues. The ends were cut back, 5 bases at V and 4 bases at J, with 20 bases in the middle. CDR1 SGHRS and CDR2 YFSETQ come from the germline V gene. This CDR3 reads CASSTAWAGASDTQYF. The DNA of the CDR3 is TGCGCCAGCAGTACCGCCTGGGCGGGGGCGTCAGATACGCAGTATTTT.

This sequence joins TRBV5-1 and TRBJ2-2, with D maybe TRBD2 (6 bases). Germline values: CDR1 SGHRS, CDR2 YFSETQ. The CDR3 loop spans 15 amino acids. Between the trimmed V and J ends, which lost 5 bases and 7 bases, there was a span of 18 bases. DNA of the CDR3: TGCGCCAGCAGAGTGGACCAGACTAGTCTCGGGGAGCTGTTTTTT. Residues: CASRVDQTSLGELFF.

The rearrangement links TRBV30 to TRBJ1-5; D gene unclear. CDR1 is GTSNPN and CDR2 is SVGIG in the germline V gene (reference sequence). V gave up 4 bases and J gave up 0 bases, with 7 bases separating them. This CDR3 spans 13 amino acids. CDR3 loop: CAWNPNSNQPQHF. In nucleotides, the CDR3 is TGTGCCTGGAACCCTAATAGCAATCAGCCCCAGCATTTT.

CDR3 nucleotide sequence: TGTGCCAGCAGTTACTCGACTAGCGGGGGGGCAGATACGCAGTATTTT. Protein product: CASSYSTSGGADTQYF. This chain connects TRBV6-5 to TRBJ2-3; 14 nucleotides align to TRBD2. Per germline, CDR1 MNHEY and CDR2 SVGAGI. V lost 0 bases, J lost 4 bases, and 0 bases stayed unmatched. CDR3 length: 16 residues.

J is TRBJ2-3 and V is TRBV20-1; D is unresolved. V lost 3 bases to trimming and J lost 0 bases, with 10 bases between them. This CDR3 has 14 amino acids. Per the germline V gene, CDR1 is DFQATT and CDR2 is SNEGSKA (reference sequence). DNA of the CDR3: TGCAGTGCTAGGTCCGGGTATAGCACAGATACGCAGTATTTT. This sequence encodes CSARSGYSTDTQYF.

This clonotype was seen only a few times. The chain employs TRBV12-3 or TRBV12-4 and TRBJ1-4; 7 nucleotides line up with TRBD1. V lost 5 bases and J lost 7; bases outside the gene matches: 10. The CDR3 contains 15 residues. The CDR3 coding sequence is TGTGCCAGCAGTCCAGGACAGGAGGGAAGTGAAAAACTGTTTTTT. This translates into CASSPGQEGSEKLFF.

This clonotype showed up many times. This chain joins TRBV18 and TRBJ2-1, with D unresolved. The CDR3 extends over 12 amino acids. CDR1 and CDR2 from the germline V gene are KGHSH and LQKENI. Trimming took off 3 bases at V and 6 bases at J, with 6 bases between the two ends. The CDR3 coding sequence is TGTGCCAGCTCACCGGGGTTCAATGAGCAGTTCTTC. It is translated as CASSPGFNEQFF.

This clonotype turned up a few times. This chain uses TRBV6-1 with TRBJ2-3, with D maybe TRBD1 (6 bases). V shed 7 bases and J shed 2 bases, with 13 bases lying between them. The germline V gene encodes CDR1 MNHNS and CDR2 SASEGT. The CDR3 spans 14 residues. CDR3 sequence (DNA): TGTGCCAGCACAGGGGTGAGGCTCACAGATACGCAGTATTTT. Translation gives CASTGVRLTDTQYF.

This rearrangement joins TRBV24-1 to TRBJ2-2; D is ambiguous. The CDR3 has 14 amino acids. V lost 5 bases and J lost 6, with 12 bases in between. Germline loops: CDR1 KGHDR, CDR2 SFDVKD. Here the CDR3 reads CATSASGQAGELFF. In nucleotides, the CDR3 is TGTGCCACCAGTGCGTCGGGTCAGGCCGGGGAGCTGTTTTTT.

This clonotype was counted a few times. The chain links TRBV9 to TRBJ2-1, with 8 bases matching TRBD2. The V gene's germline CDR1 is SGDLS and CDR2 YYNGEE. CDR3 size: 14 residues. The ends lost 3 bases at V and 7 bases at J; junction bases unmatched: 6. CDR3 DNA sequence: TGTGCCAGCAGCGAGAGCGGGAGTCATAATGAGCAGTTCTTC. This codes for CASSESGSHNEQFF.

The chain has TRBV7-2 and TRBJ2-2, with 8 bases identical to TRBD1. V gave up 1 base and J gave up 5 bases; unmatched junction bases: 3. This CDR3 has 15 residues. CDR1 SGHTA and CDR2 FQGNSA come from the germline V gene. The CDR3 here is CASSLGQGATGELFF. CDR3 DNA sequence: TGTGCCAGCAGCTTAGGGCAGGGGGCAACCGGGGAGCTGTTTTTT.

This clonotype was recorded at least ten times. The J gene is TRBJ2-5, the V gene TRBV5-4; TRBD2 matches at 12 bases. V trimming: 4 bases; J trimming: 3 bases; junction bases outside the gene matches: 1. The CDR3 loop spans 14 amino acids. CDR1 is SGHNT and CDR2 is YYREEE in the germline V gene (reference sequence). CDR3 protein: CASSRLAGEETQYF. CDR3 coding DNA: TGTGCCAGCAGCCGACTAGCGGGGGAAGAGACCCAGTACTTC.

This chain joins TRBV15 and TRBJ2-7; 8 bases are shared with TRBD2. From germline, CDR1 is LNHNV and CDR2 YYDKDF (reference sequence). The CDR3 loop spans 14 amino acids. After removal of 0 bases from V and 5 bases from J, the junction contained 3 bases not matched to a gene. The CDR3 DNA sequence: TGTGCCACCAGCAGAGACGGGAGGGCCGACGAGCAGTACTTC. This sequence encodes CATSRDGRADEQYF.

The rearrangement joins TRBV10-3 to TRBJ2-3; 7 bases map to TRBD1. The germline V gene has CDR1 ENHRY and CDR2 SYGVKD. V gave up 3 bases and J gave up 3 bases; unmatched junction bases: 9. The CDR3 sequence is 16 residues long. The CDR3 here is CAISDEGALGTDTQYF. The CDR3 DNA is TGTGCCATCAGTGACGAGGGGGCTTTGGGAACAGATACGCAGTATTTT.

This clonotype came up a few times. CDR3 nucleotides: TGTGCCAGCAGCTGGCAGGGTGCCGGGGAGCTGTTTTTT. This codes for CASSWQGAGELFF. This chain joins TRBV7-9 and TRBJ2-2; D is perhaps TRBD1 (5 bases). Per the germline V gene, CDR1 is SEHNR and CDR2 is FQNEAQ (reference sequence). The germline V and J ends were trimmed by 4 bases and 6 bases, with 9 bases remaining between them. This CDR3 has 13 amino acids.

The rearrangement joins TRBV5-1 to TRBJ2-2, with 12 bases that match TRBD1. This CDR3 has 15 residues. Trimming cost V 4 bases and J 7 bases; bases outside gene matches: 5. CDR1 is SGHRS, CDR2 YFSETQ, per germline. The CDR3 spells CASSRGTGGIGELFF. CDR3 sequence (DNA): TGCGCCAGCAGCCGGGGGACAGGGGGCATCGGGGAGCTGTTTTTT.

This clonotype was counted a few times. The gene calls are TRBV30 and TRBJ2-5, with 9 nucleotides matching TRBD2. Germline CDR1 reads GTSNPN; CDR2 reads SVGIG (reference sequence). J lost 3 bases, V lost 0 bases, and 17 bases had no gene match. The CDR3 runs to 19 residues. CDR3 coding DNA: TGTGCCTGGAGTGTACTCGTCCGGCGGGAGGGGGTTTTAGAAGAGACCCAGTACTTC. It specifies CAWSVLVRREGVLEETQYF.

This clonotype was counted a few times. The chain is built from TRBV5-1 and TRBJ2-7; D could derive from TRBD1 or TRBD2 (5 bases each). CDR1 SGHRS and CDR2 YFSETQ come from the germline V gene. Trimming removed 0 bases from V and 0 bases from J, with 13 bases in between. The CDR3 has 16 amino acids. CDR3 DNA sequence: TGCGCCAGCAGCTTGGGAGGGACGGTGAGCTCCTACGAGCAGTACTTC. It is translated as CASSLGGTVSSYEQYF.

The chain carries TRBV6-5 and TRBJ1-2, with D possibly TRBD1 on 5 matching bases. From germline, CDR1 is MNHEY and CDR2 SVGAGI. The CDR3 has 13 amino acids. The V and J ends lost 8 bases and 0 bases respectively, with 10 bases between them. CDR3 sequence: CASRDSTNYGYTF. The CDR3, as DNA: TGTGCCAGCCGCGACAGCACTAACTATGGCTACACCTTC.

In this sample, this clonotype turned up a few times. The genes are TRBV5-1 and TRBJ1-2; 9 bases agree with TRBD1. The germline V gene encodes CDR1 SGHRS and CDR2 YFSETQ. The length of the CDR3 is 14 residues. J gave up 2 bases and V 5 bases, and 4 bases lay outside the gene matches. CDR3 DNA: TGCGCCAGCAGACAGGGACAGGGAAACTATGGCTACACCTTC. Amino acid sequence: CASRQGQGNYGYTF.

The chain recombines TRBV20-1 with TRBJ2-7, with D perhaps matching TRBD2 (6 bases). With 4 bases removed from V and 3 bases from J, the gap between germline ends came to 16 bases. The CDR3 length is 14 residues. CDR1 and CDR2 from the germline V gene are DFQATT and SNEGSKA (reference sequence). The CDR3 DNA reads as TGCAGTGCTAAAGGCGGGGTGGCTGTCTACGAGCAGTACTTC. It encodes CSAKGGVAVYEQYF.